This T cell receptor beta chain was identified during a study of T cells in Graves' hyperthyroidism and ophthalmopathy. Germline lookup yields CDR1 LNHNV and CDR2 YYDKDF (reference sequence). The V segment lost 0 bases and the J segment 4 bases; nucleotides outside the gene matches: 8. There are 17 residues in the CDR3. Comments on this clonotype: What it binds is not known.

Amplified regions were TCR beta CDR3 sequences from RNA transcripts. The study used the HTBI primer set for a first-round RT-PCR of the TCR CDR3. TCRdb used MiXCR to reprocess the multiplex PCR reads, holding one entry per CDR3 protein. The sample yields around 430,000 distinct CDR3 sequences, under 15% seen once. Stable Graves' hyperthyroidism meant no ophthalmopathy progression within 18 months. In patients aged 18 to 65, hyperthyroidism was newly diagnosed, with duration under 2 months. PBMCs were derived from about 10 ml fresh peripheral blood. Regarding the study as a whole: Most thyroid-expanded clonotypes above 0.001 were also found in blood.

Sequenced material: blood. This sequence was found in a woman in her 30s with Graves' hyperthyroidism. This chain links TRBV15 with TRBJ1-2, with TRBD1 matching 10 bases. This chain's CDR3 is CATSRETGTGVGYGYTF. The CDR3 coding sequence is TGTGCCACCAGCAGAGAAACCGGGACAGGGGTTGGCTATGGCTACACCTTC.